Following are 18 T cell receptor beta chains from one sample sequenced in a study of regulatory T cells in long-lasting Graves disease. Libraries of TCR beta came from iRepertoire HTBI primers plus Arm-PCR of CDR3 regions. One entry per CDR3 protein results from TCRdb running MiXCR on the multiplex PCR reads. The profile shows 510,000 or so distinct CDR3 sequences, around 13% of them singletons. Sample time point: newly diagnosed GD, antithyroid drugs for less than 3 months. PBMC RNA was the source of the TCR library. This same sample was also taken into another study, of T cells in Graves' hyperthyroidism and ophthalmopathy.

Sequencing was performed on peripheral blood mononuclear cells (PBMCs), taken at new diagnosis, from a patient treated with antithyroid drugs. The receptors stem from a woman in her 30s with Graves disease.

This clonotype was found many times. CDR3 residues: CASSPLGTVALREQYF. In DNA form, the CDR3 reads TGTGCCAGCAGTCCCCTGGGGACAGTTGCTTTGCGTGAGCAGTACTTC. The J gene is TRBJ2-7, the V gene TRBV28; TRBD1 matches at 7 bases. The CDR3 is 16 amino acids. Trimming took 5 bases from V and 7 from J; bases not matched to a gene: 17. The germline gives CDR1 MDHEN, CDR2 SYDVKM.

The chain employs TRBV19 and TRBJ2-3; 8 bases are shared with TRBD1. CDR3 size: 14 residues. Germline V gene data show CDR1 as LNHDA and CDR2 as SQIVND (reference sequence). Losses at the gene ends were 10 bases for V and 4 bases for J; bases not matched to a gene: 10. The CDR3 DNA reads as TGTGCCACCAGGGGGCACTTATTACCAGATACGCAGTATTTT. This translates into CATRGHLLPDTQYF.

The chain combines TRBV30 with TRBJ1-4, with 10 bases aligning to TRBD1. The CDR3 spans 13 residues. With V trimmed by 5 bases and J by 5 bases, 2 bases remained unmatched. Germline CDR1 reads GTSNPN; CDR2 reads SVGIG (reference sequence). The CDR3 nucleotides read TGTGCCTGGGCGGGACAGGGGAATGAAAAACTGTTTTTT. Its translation is CAWAGQGNEKLFF.

This clonotype was counted ten times or more. The genes are TRBV10-1 and TRBJ2-2; 8 bases line up with TRBD1. From germline, CDR1 is WNHNN and CDR2 SYGVQD (reference sequence). This CDR3 region has 15 residues. V gave up 2 bases and J gave up 7 bases; unmatched junction bases: 6. For the CDR3, the DNA is TGCGCCAGCAGTGAGGGACAGGGCCCGAGCGGGGAGCTGTTTTTT. Translating gives CASSEGQGPSGELFF.

V usage is TRBV4-3 and J usage is TRBJ1-4; D ambiguous. The V end was cut by 1 base, the J end by 1 base, with 7 bases between. Germline CDR1 LGHNA, CDR2 YSLEER. The CDR3 contains 15 residues. The chain's CDR3 is CASSQGVLTNEKLFF. The CDR3 DNA reads TGCGCCAGCAGCCAAGGGGTTTTAACTAATGAAAAACTGTTTTTT.

This clonotype has at least ten counts. V and J are TRBV3-1 and TRBJ2-1; TRBD1 or TRBD2 may be the D gene (6 bases each). From germline, CDR1 is LGHDT and CDR2 YNNKEL (reference sequence). This CDR3 has 17 amino acids. V lost 0 bases, J lost 0 bases, and 12 bases lay in between. The chain's CDR3 is CASSQELGGFSYNEQFF. CDR3 nucleotides: TGTGCCAGCAGCCAAGAACTAGGGGGGTTCTCCTACAATGAGCAGTTCTTC.

This clonotype was seen ten or more times. This sequence joins TRBV27 and TRBJ1-1, with D uncertain. The CDR3 covers 13 residues. The germline gives CDR1 MNHEY, CDR2 SMNVEV (reference sequence). Trimming cost V 8 bases and J 4 bases, with 14 bases left between them. For the CDR3, the DNA is TGTGCCAGCCTCCGGACGGTTGGCACTGAAGCTTTCTTT. This gives the protein CASLRTVGTEAFF.

In its sample, this clonotype was seen many times. The chain is built from TRBV2 and TRBJ1-3; 9 positions match TRBD1. The ends lost 6 bases at V and 4 bases at J; junction bases unmatched: 7. Germline V gives CDR1 SNHLY, CDR2 FYNNEI. CDR3 length: 15 amino acids. The CDR3 DNA is TGTGCCAGCAGGCCTCGGGACAGGGAGGGAAACACCATATATTTT. Translating it yields CASRPRDREGNTIYF.

This clonotype appeared many times. The V call is TRBV7-8, the J call TRBJ2-5; 7 bases line up with TRBD2. Germline CDR1 SGHVS, CDR2 FQNEAQ. Unmatched junction bases numbered 1, after V lost 1 base and J lost 2 bases. The CDR3 length is 14 residues. The CDR3 region has the DNA TGTGCCAGCAGCTTAGACGGGAGGCAAGAGACCCAGTACTTC. Translation gives CASSLDGRQETQYF.

This clonotype turned up a few times. V is TRBV6-5 and J is TRBJ2-1; possible D gene TRBD2, 6 bases. The V end lost 1 base, the J end lost 10 bases, and 8 bases lay between the germline ends. The CDR3 runs 12 residues. Germline assignment: CDR1 MNHEY and CDR2 SVGAGI. The CDR3 bases are TGTGCCAGCAGTTACTGGCGGGGAGAGCAGTTCTTC. It specifies CASSYWRGEQFF.

This chain joins TRBV6-2 or TRBV6-3 and TRBJ2-6; either TRBD1 or TRBD2 may supply D (5 bases each). There are 20 residues in the CDR3. Between the trimmed V and J ends, which lost 2 bases and 2 bases, there was a span of 22 bases. From germline, CDR1 is MNHEY and CDR2 SVGEGT. CDR3: CASSYPVGASGAPGANVLTF. CDR3 in DNA: TGTGCCAGCAGTTACCCGGTAGGCGCTTCCGGGGCCCCTGGGGCCAACGTCCTGACTTTC.

This clonotype turned up a few times. The DNA for the CDR3 is TGTGCCAGCAGCGTAGGGGGTCGGGGGGGCATGGAGACCCAGTACTTC. Its translation is CASSVGGRGGMETQYF. The chain links TRBV9 to TRBJ2-5; TRBD2 matches 8 bases. The CDR3 loop spans 16 amino acids. Trimming took 0 bases from V and 5 from J; bases not matched to a gene: 9. Germline V gives CDR1 SGDLS, CDR2 YYNGEE.

The chain recombines TRBV6-1 with TRBJ2-5, with 7 nucleotides matching TRBD2. V trimming: 6 bases; J trimming: 5 bases; junction bases outside the gene matches: 9. CDR3 size: 14 residues. The germline CDR1 and CDR2 sequences are MNHNS and SASEGT. CDR3 nucleotide sequence: TGTGCCAGCAGGAGTCTAGCGGCCCCTGAGACCCAGTACTTC. Its translation: CASRSLAAPETQYF.

The chain carries TRBV20-1 and TRBJ1-2; 8 nucleotides line up with TRBD1. The CDR3 extends over 12 amino acids. Trimming cost V 6 bases and J 5 bases; bases outside gene matches: 5. Germline CDR1 and CDR2: DFQATT and SNEGSKA (reference sequence). CDR3 in amino acids: CSALQGAYGYTF. The CDR3 bases are TGCAGTGCCCTCCAGGGGGCGTATGGCTACACCTTC.

The chain recombines TRBV29-1 with TRBJ1-1; TRBD1 might be the D (6 bases). V lost 2 bases, J lost 0 bases, and 10 bases lay in between. The CDR3 is made up of 14 amino acids. CDR1 and CDR2 (germline): SQVTM, ANQGSEA. CDR3 loop: CSVESDRLNTEAFF. Written as DNA, the CDR3 is TGCAGCGTTGAATCTGACAGGTTGAACACTGAAGCTTTCTTT.

This clonotype occurred many times. V usage is TRBV20-1 and J usage is TRBJ2-7, with a weak D call TRBD1 (5 bases). CDR1 and CDR2 from the germline V gene are DFQATT and SNEGSKA (reference sequence). With 0 bases removed from V and 3 bases from J, the gap between germline ends came to 12 bases. CDR3 length equals 14 residues. CDR3 bases: TGCAGTGCTAGAGATCCGAACGACAGCTACGAGCAGTACTTC. Its translation is CSARDPNDSYEQYF.

Comment on this clonotype: This CDR3 is missing its conserved last phenylalanine or tryptophan, likely due to a read error. The genes are TRBV6-2 or TRBV6-3 and TRBJ2-3; 7 positions agree with TRBD2. The CDR3 covers 15 residues. V shed 2 bases, J shed 3 bases, and the junction held 5 bases outside the gene matches. Germline V gene data show CDR1 as MNHEY and CDR2 as SVGEGT. The CDR3 DNA is TGTGCCAGCAGTTACGGGAGGGCGGCTACAGATACGCAGTATCTT. Amino acid sequence: CASSYGRAATDTQYL.

In this sample, this clonotype turned up many times. The genes are TRBV2 and TRBJ1-3, with TRBD1 matching over 11 bases. Trimming cost V 5 bases and J 1 base; bases outside gene matches: 7. The germline V gene has CDR1 SNHLY and CDR2 FYNNEI. The CDR3 contains 17 residues. In DNA, the CDR3 is TGTGCCAGCAGTTCGGACAGGGGGCGTGCTTCTGGAAACACCATATATTTT. Amino acids: CASSSDRGRASGNTIYF.